This TCR beta chain was recovered during a study of spatial heterogeneity in lung cancer. The study's findings and limits: Tracking of tumor mutation counts was seen in expanded intratumoral alpha and beta TCR counts.

TCRdb itself ran the 5' RACE reads through MiXCR, one entry per CDR3 protein. Found here are roughly 4,000 distinct CDR3 sequences, under 14% of them singletons; the top ten hold roughly 64%. Documented time point: sample taken at primary tumor resection. By share, this clonotype ranks as medium-sized. Its target is not known. This CDR3 has 15 amino acids. Trimming left V 2 bases short and J 5 bases short, with 12 bases between. Per germline, CDR1 SEHNR and CDR2 FQNEAQ (reference sequence). The input for sequencing was lung tumor tissue, taken at surgery. This TCR came from a male donor with early-stage non-small cell lung cancer. The chain carries TRBV7-9 and TRBJ2-2, with a possible D match to TRBD1 (5 bases). The CDR3 DNA reads TGTGCCAGCAGCTTACGTGGACACTCAACCGGGGAGCTGTTTTTT. Its translation: CASSLRGHSTGELFF.